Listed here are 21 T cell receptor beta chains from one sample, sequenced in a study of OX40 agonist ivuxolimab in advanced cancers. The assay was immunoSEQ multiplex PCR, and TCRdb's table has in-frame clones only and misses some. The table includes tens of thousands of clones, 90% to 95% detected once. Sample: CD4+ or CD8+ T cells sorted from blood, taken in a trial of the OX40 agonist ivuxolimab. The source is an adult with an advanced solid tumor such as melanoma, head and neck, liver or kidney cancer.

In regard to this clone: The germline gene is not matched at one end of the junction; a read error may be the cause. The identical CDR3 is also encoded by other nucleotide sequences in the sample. In DNA, the CDR3 is TGTGCCAGCAGTTCAGCCTACGAGCAGTACTTT. This translates into CASSSAYEQYF. This chain connects TRBV6-5 to TRBJ2-7; unclear D gene. Germline V gene sequence: CDR1 MNHEY, CDR2 SVGAGI. CDR3 length: 11 amino acids.

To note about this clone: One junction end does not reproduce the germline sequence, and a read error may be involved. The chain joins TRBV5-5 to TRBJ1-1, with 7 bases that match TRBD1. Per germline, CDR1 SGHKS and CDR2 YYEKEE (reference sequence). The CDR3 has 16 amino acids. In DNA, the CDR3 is TGTGCCAGCAGCCAAGGTCGGACAGGTTTGAATACTGAAGCTTTCTTT. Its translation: CASSQGRTGLNTEAFF.

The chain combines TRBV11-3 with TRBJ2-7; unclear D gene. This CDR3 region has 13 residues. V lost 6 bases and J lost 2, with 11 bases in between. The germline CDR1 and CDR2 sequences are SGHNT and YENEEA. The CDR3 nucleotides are TGTGCCAGCAGTCCGGATGGAGCCTACGAGCAGTACTTC. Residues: CASSPDGAYEQYF.

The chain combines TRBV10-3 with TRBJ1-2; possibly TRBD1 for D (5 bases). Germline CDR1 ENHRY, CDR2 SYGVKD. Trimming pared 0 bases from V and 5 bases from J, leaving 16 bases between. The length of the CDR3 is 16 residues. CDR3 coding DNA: TGTGCCATCAGTGAGTCGGATGGGGCCTCCAGTTATGGCTACACCTTC. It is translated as CAISESDGASSYGYTF.

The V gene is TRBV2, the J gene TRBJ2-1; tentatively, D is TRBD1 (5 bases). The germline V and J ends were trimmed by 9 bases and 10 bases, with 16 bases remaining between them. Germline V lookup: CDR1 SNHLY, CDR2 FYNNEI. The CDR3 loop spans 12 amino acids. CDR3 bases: TGTGCCAGTCCATCAGGGCGAAGGGAGCAGTTCTTC. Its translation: CASPSGRREQFF.

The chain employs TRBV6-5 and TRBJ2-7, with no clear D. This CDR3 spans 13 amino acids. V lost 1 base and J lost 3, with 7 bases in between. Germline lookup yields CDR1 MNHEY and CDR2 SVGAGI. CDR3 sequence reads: CASSYLQNYEQYF. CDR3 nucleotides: TGTGCCAGCAGTTACTTACAGAACTACGAGCAGTACTTC.

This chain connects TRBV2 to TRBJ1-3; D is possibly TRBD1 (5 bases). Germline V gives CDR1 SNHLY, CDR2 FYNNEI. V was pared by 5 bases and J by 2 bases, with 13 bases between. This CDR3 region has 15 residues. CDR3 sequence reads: CASSKGRGPGNTIYF. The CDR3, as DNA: TGTGCCAGCAGTAAGGGTAGGGGCCCTGGAAACACCATATATTTT.

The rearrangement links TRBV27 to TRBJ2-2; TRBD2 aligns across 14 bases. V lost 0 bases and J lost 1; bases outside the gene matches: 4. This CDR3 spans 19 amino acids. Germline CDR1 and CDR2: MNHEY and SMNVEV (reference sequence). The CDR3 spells CASSLSRLAGGRNTGELFF. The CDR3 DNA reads TGTGCCAGCAGTTTATCGCGACTAGCGGGGGGGAGGAACACCGGGGAGCTGTTTTTT.

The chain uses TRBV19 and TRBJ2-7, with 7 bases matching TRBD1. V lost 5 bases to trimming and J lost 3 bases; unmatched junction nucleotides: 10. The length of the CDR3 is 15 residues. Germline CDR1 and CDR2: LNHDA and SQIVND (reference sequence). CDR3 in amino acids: CASSVWDSYVYEQYF. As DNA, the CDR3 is TGTGCCAGTAGTGTTTGGGACAGCTACGTCTACGAGCAGTACTTC.

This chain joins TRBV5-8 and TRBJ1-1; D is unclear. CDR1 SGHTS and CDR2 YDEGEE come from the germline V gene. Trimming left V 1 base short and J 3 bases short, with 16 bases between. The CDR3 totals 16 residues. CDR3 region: CASSLWQAVVDTEAFF. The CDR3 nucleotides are TGTGCCAGCAGCTTGTGGCAGGCCGTCGTGGACACTGAAGCTTTCTTT.

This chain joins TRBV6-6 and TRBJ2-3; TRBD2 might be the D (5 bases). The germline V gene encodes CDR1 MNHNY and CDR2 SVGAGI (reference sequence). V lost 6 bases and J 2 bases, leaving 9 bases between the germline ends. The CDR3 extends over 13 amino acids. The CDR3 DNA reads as TGTGCCAGCAGCAGGACTGTCACAGATACGCAGTATTTT. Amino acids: CASSRTVTDTQYF.

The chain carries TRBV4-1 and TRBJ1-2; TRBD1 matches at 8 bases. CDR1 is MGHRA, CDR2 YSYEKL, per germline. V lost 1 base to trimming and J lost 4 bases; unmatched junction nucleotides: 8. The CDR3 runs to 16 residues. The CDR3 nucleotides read TGCGCCAGCAGCCAAGGAACGGGGGACAGGAGCTATGGCTACACCTTC. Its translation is CASSQGTGDRSYGYTF.

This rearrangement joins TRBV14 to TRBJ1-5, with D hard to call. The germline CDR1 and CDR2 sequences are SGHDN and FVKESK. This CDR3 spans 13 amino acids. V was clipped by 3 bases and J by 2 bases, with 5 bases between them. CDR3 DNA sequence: TGTGCCAGCAGCCACAGTGGCAATCAGCCCCAGCATTTT. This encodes CASSHSGNQPQHF. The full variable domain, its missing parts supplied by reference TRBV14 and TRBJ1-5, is EAGVTQFPSHSVIEKGQTVTLRCDPISGHDNLYWYRRVMGKEIKFLLHFVKESKQDESGMPNNRFLAERTGGTYSTLKVQPAELEDSGVYFCASSHSGNQPQHFGDGTRLSIL.

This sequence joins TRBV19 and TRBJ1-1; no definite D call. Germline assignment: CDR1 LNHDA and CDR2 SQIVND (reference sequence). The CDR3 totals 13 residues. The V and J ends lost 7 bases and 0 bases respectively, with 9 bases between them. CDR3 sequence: CASNVGLNTEAFF. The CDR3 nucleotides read TGTGCCAGTAACGTTGGGCTGAACACTGAAGCTTTCTTT.

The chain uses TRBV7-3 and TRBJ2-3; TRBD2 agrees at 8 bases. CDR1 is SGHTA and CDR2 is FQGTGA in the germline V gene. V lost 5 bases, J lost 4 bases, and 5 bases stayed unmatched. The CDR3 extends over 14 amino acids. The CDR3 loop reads CASSAIAGSDTQYF. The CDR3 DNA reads TGTGCCAGCAGCGCCATAGCGGGATCAGATACGCAGTATTTT.

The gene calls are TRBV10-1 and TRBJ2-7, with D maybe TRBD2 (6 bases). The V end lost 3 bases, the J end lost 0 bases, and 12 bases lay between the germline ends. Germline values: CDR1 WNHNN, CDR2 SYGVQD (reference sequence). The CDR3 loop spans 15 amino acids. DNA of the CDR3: TGCGCCAGCAGTGACGTAAAGCGGGTCTCCTACGAGCAGTACTTC. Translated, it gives CASSDVKRVSYEQYF.

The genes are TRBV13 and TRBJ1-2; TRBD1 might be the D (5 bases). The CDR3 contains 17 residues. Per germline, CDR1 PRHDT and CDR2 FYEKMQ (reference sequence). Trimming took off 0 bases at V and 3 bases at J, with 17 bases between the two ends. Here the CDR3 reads CASSLGLVGGIDYGYTF. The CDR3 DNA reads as TGTGCCAGCAGCTTAGGCCTTGTGGGGGGGATTGACTATGGCTACACCTTC. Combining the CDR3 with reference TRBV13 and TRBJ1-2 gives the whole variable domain AAGVIQSPRHLIKEKRETATLKCYPIPRHDTVYWYQQGPGQDPQFLISFYEKMQSDKGSIPDRFSAQQFSDYHSELNMSSLELGDSALYFCASSLGLVGGIDYGYTFGSGTRLTVV.

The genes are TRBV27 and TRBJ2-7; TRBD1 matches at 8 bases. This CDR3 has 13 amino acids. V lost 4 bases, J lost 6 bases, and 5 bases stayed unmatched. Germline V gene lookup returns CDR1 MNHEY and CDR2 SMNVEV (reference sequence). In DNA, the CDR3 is TGTGCCAGCAGTTATCAGGGGGCCGGCGAGCAGTACTTC. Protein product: CASSYQGAGEQYF.

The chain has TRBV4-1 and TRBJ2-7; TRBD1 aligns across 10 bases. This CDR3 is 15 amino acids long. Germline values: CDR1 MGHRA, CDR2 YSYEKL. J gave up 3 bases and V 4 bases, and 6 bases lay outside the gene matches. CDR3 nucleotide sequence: TGCGCCAGCAGCCCTACAGGACAGGGGGACTACGAGCAGTACTTC. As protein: CASSPTGQGDYEQYF.

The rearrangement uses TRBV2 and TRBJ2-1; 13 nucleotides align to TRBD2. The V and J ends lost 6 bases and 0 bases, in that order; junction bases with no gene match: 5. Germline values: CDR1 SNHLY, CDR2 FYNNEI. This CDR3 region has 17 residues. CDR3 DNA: TGTGCCAGCAGACTAGCGGGGGGGCTGAGCTCCTACAATGAGCAGTTCTTC. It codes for CASRLAGGLSSYNEQFF.

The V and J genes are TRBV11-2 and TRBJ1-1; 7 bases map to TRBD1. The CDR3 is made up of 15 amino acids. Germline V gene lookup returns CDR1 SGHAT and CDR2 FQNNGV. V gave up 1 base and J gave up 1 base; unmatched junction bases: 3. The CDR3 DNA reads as TGTGCCAGCAGCTTAGTATCAGGGGGGAACACTGAAGCTTTCTTT. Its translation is CASSLVSGGNTEAFF.